This TCR beta chain was captured by sequencing in a study of T-cell memory formation after mild COVID-19. Study-wide context: TCR clustering was largely donor specific.

The CDR3 runs 15 residues. The germline V gene has CDR1 SGHRS and CDR2 YFSETQ. V shed 0 bases and J shed 1 base, with 8 bases lying between them. Amplification by 5'RACE using constant-segment primers produced TCR alpha and TCR beta cDNA libraries that carried sample barcodes and UMIs. TCRdb independently ran MiXCR on the 5' RACE reads; one entry per CDR3 protein. The table lists fewer than 300,000 distinct CDR3 sequences, 16% of them singletons, with 20% to 25% in the top ten. This rearrangement joins TRBV5-1 to TRBJ1-5, with D unclear. The receptor was derived from a man aged 18 to 35 who had mild COVID-19 (a few samples of this study predate the infection). Cell type and time point are not known. Input material: PBMCs or a T cell subset sorted from them (not recorded which). The CDR3 bases are TGCGCCAGCAGCTTGGGTCCCCTCAGCAATCAGCCCCAGCATTTT. Protein: CASSLGPLSNQPQHF.